This T cell receptor beta chain is from a study of blood T cell repertoires in COVID-19. Study information: Italy, Spain and the United States were the sources of the convalescent and acute COVID-19 samples.

Method: immunoSEQ multiplex PCR; TCRdb's copy keeps in-frame clones and lacks some. The table includes about 490,000 clones, 70% to 90% detected once. This clone was seen only once. Material for sequencing was peripheral blood. This TCR came from a human donor in a cohort sampled during active COVID-19.

The CDR3 region has the DNA TGTGCCAGCAGCTCGGACAGGGGCTCCTACAATGAGCAGTTCTTC. Amino acids: CASSSDRGSYNEQFF. The V and J genes are TRBV7-2 and TRBJ2-1; 9 nucleotides line up with TRBD1. V lost 4 bases to trimming and J lost 0 bases; unmatched junction nucleotides: 1. Germline V gives CDR1 SGHTA, CDR2 FQGNSA. This CDR3 is 15 amino acids long.